The 25 T cell receptor beta chains below come from one sample, sequenced in a study of shared clonotypes between healthy human individuals. The protocol was immunoSEQ multiplex PCR, while the TCRdb copy is restricted to in-frame clones and leaves out a portion. The data hold about 2.3 million clones, with 90% to 95% observed a single time. The sample comprised naive CD4+ T cells from PBMCs. Subset: CD45RA+ positively selected. Every receptor here comes from a man younger than 35 in good health. Some clones in this sample may be carry-over from other donors' samples.

Worth noting for this clone: This sample includes further DNA sequences coding for the same CDR3. The rearrangement joins TRBV5-1 to TRBJ2-1; 9 bases align to TRBD2. In germline, CDR1 is SGHRS, CDR2 YFSETQ. The CDR3 has 14 amino acids. The J segment lost 3 bases and the V segment lost 2 bases, leaving 0 bases of the junction unmatched. The CDR3 sequence: CASSFSGSYNEQFF. CDR3 coding DNA: TGCGCCAGCAGCTTTAGCGGGAGCTACAATGAGCAGTTCTTC.

The V and J genes are TRBV29-1 and TRBJ2-5, with TRBD2 as a possible D gene (6 bases). This CDR3 contains 13 residues. Trimming took 0 bases from V and 13 from J, leaving 18 bases between them. In germline, CDR1 is SQVTM, CDR2 ANQGSEA. The CDR3 reads CSVEDAPGLAPYF. The CDR3 region has the DNA TGCAGCGTTGAAGATGCCCCAGGGCTAGCGCCGTACTTC.

J is TRBJ2-5 and V is TRBV15; tentative D call: TRBD1 (6 bases). Trimming pared 3 bases from V and 1 base from J, leaving 18 bases between. CDR1 and CDR2 (germline): LNHNV, YYDKDF (reference sequence). This CDR3 has 17 amino acids. CDR3 sequence reads: CATSSAPQTGPQETQYF. The CDR3 nucleotides are TGTGCCACCAGCAGCGCTCCCCAGACAGGACCCCAAGAGACCCAGTACTTC.

The chain recombines TRBV7-9 with TRBJ2-3; D call uncertain. CDR1 is SEHNR and CDR2 is FQNEAQ in the germline V gene (reference sequence). The CDR3 totals 16 residues. The V end was cut by 0 bases, the J end by 4 bases, with 14 bases between. In DNA form, the CDR3 reads TGTGCCAGCAGCTTAGCGTTTGAAGGGTATGCAGATACGCAGTATTTT. It codes for CASSLAFEGYADTQYF.

This chain links TRBV27 with TRBJ1-4; D is unclear. Germline CDR1 MNHEY, CDR2 SMNVEV (reference sequence). Trimming removed 6 bases at V and 10 bases at J, with 21 bases between. CDR3 length: 15 residues. CDR3 in amino acids: CASSPTRPRDVKLFF. CDR3 sequence (DNA): TGTGCCAGCAGCCCTACGCGCCCGAGAGACGTAAAACTGTTTTTT.

V usage is TRBV19 and J usage is TRBJ1-5, with a tentative D call TRBD1 (5 bases). The germline gives CDR1 LNHDA, CDR2 SQIVND (reference sequence). With 3 bases removed from V and 2 bases from J, the gap between germline ends came to 11 bases. The CDR3 loop spans 15 amino acids. In nucleotides, the CDR3 is TGTGCCAGTAGTATTTACAGGAACCGCAATCAGCCCCAGCATTTT. It encodes CASSIYRNRNQPQHF.

Comment on this clone: Other DNA sequences within the sample encode an identical CDR3. V and J are TRBV7-2 and TRBJ2-2, with TRBD2 as a possible D gene (6 bases). This CDR3 has 14 amino acids. The V gene's germline CDR1 is SGHTA and CDR2 FQGNSA. With 1 base removed from V and 4 bases from J, the gap between germline ends came to 7 bases. CDR3 loop: CASSLGLGTGELFF. The CDR3 DNA reads as TGTGCCAGCAGCTTAGGACTAGGCACCGGGGAGCTGTTTTTT.

This chain links TRBV28 with TRBJ2-3; D may be TRBD1 (5 bases). The length of the CDR3 is 13 residues. Germline values: CDR1 MDHEN, CDR2 SYDVKM. The V end was cut by 7 bases, the J end by 1 base, with 9 bases between. The CDR3 protein is CASNEGGTDTQYF. CDR3 coding DNA: TGTGCCAGCAATGAAGGGGGCACAGATACGCAGTATTTT.

The V gene is TRBV14, the J gene TRBJ2-7; 9 bases agree with TRBD2. The V gene's germline CDR1 is SGHDN and CDR2 FVKESK. V was clipped by 1 base and J by 4 bases; unmatched bases: 5. CDR3 length: 15 residues. CDR3 DNA: TGTGCCAGCAGCCAAGGGCTAGCGGGAATATACGAGCAGTACTTC. Its translation is CASSQGLAGIYEQYF. Drawing the rest from reference TRBV14 and TRBJ2-7, the complete variable domain is EAGVTQFPSHSVIEKGQTVTLRCDPISGHDNLYWYRRVMGKEIKFLLHFVKESKQDESGMPNNRFLAERTGGTYSTLKVQPAELEDSGVYFCASSQGLAGIYEQYFGPGTRLTVT.

As to this clone: An end of the junction does not agree with germline; a read error may underlie this. In DNA form, the CDR3 reads TGTGCCAGCCGTTTCTACAATGAGCAGTTCTTC. This sequence encodes CASRFYNEQFF. The V gene is TRBV27, the J gene TRBJ2-1; D not resolved. Germline V gene lookup returns CDR1 MNHEY and CDR2 SMNVEV (reference sequence). CDR3 length equals 11 residues.

V is TRBV7-3 and J is TRBJ1-4, with TRBD1 matching 7 bases. This CDR3 contains 15 residues. Germline V gene lookup returns CDR1 SGHTA and CDR2 FQGTGA. V was pared by 5 bases and J by 7 bases, with 10 bases of the junction left unmatched. The CDR3 DNA sequence: TGTGCCAGCAGCCCCAGGGGGGTTGAGGGTGAAAAACTGTTTTTT. As protein: CASSPRGVEGEKLFF.

V gene TRBV6-6 combines with J gene TRBJ2-7; 8 nucleotides line up with TRBD1. The CDR3 spans 15 residues. The V and J ends lost 0 bases and 4 bases, in that order; junction bases with no gene match: 5. The V gene's germline CDR1 is MNHNY and CDR2 SVGAGI (reference sequence). This CDR3 is CASSYSLQGGYEQYF. The CDR3 nucleotides read TGTGCCAGCAGTTACTCGTTACAGGGGGGATACGAGCAGTACTTC.

The CDR3, as DNA: TGTGCCAGCAGTTTGATAGGGAAAACTGAAGCTTTCTTT. This sequence encodes CASSLIGKTEAFF. The chain carries TRBV28 and TRBJ1-1, with D hard to call. CDR1 is MDHEN and CDR2 is SYDVKM in the germline V gene. The CDR3 spans 13 residues. V was shortened by 3 bases and J by 5 bases, with 10 bases between the two germline ends. The full variable domain, completed using reference TRBV28 and TRBJ1-1, is DVKVTQSSRYLVKRTGEKVFLECVQDMDHENMFWYRQDPGLGLRLIYFSYDVKMKEKGDIPEGYSVSREKKERFSLILESASTNQTSMYLCASSLIGKTEAFFGQGTRLTVV.

The chain is built from TRBV6-1 and TRBJ2-7; TRBD2 aligns across 14 bases. This CDR3 spans 17 amino acids. V dropped 3 bases and J dropped 1; count of bases not matched to a gene: 5. The V gene's germline CDR1 is MNHNS and CDR2 SASEGT. Here the CDR3 reads CASSEGLAGVNSYEQYF. The DNA for the CDR3 is TGTGCCAGCAGTGAGGGACTAGCGGGAGTGAATTCCTACGAGCAGTACTTC.

The gene calls are TRBV29-1 and TRBJ1-1; 10 nucleotides match TRBD1. V was clipped by 4 bases and J by 5 bases; unmatched bases: 13. Germline V lookup: CDR1 SQVTM, CDR2 ANQGSEA. This CDR3 has 16 residues. CDR3 region: CSVVGHRDRGDTEAFF. In DNA, the CDR3 is TGCAGCGTTGTCGGGCACCGGGACAGGGGAGATACTGAAGCTTTCTTT.

This chain uses TRBV15 with TRBJ2-2; 7 positions match TRBD1. V was pared by 3 bases and J by 6 bases, with 4 bases of the junction left unmatched. The CDR3 is made up of 14 amino acids. Germline loops: CDR1 LNHNV, CDR2 YYDKDF (reference sequence). CDR3 in DNA: TGTGCCACCAGCAGGGGGACAGTCGCCGGGGAGCTGTTTTTT. Protein sequence: CATSRGTVAGELFF.

This sequence joins TRBV2 and TRBJ2-7; 12 nucleotides line up with TRBD2. CDR1 SNHLY and CDR2 FYNNEI come from the germline V gene. Trimming removed 0 bases from V and 4 bases from J; junction bases left unmatched: 4. This CDR3 contains 16 residues. CDR3 loop: CASSEATSGRNYEQYF. DNA of the CDR3: TGTGCCAGCAGTGAAGCAACTAGCGGGAGGAATTACGAGCAGTACTTC.

This chain uses TRBV6-1 with TRBJ2-7, with D perhaps TRBD1 or TRBD2 (5 bases each). This CDR3 comprises 16 residues. V lost 4 bases and J lost 5, with 21 bases in between. The germline CDR1 and CDR2 sequences are MNHNS and SASEGT. CDR3 sequence: CASSARDGQPLNEQYF. Here the CDR3 DNA reads TGTGCCAGCAGTGCCCGGGACGGACAACCCCTTAACGAGCAGTACTTC.

This rearrangement joins TRBV4-2 to TRBJ2-1; 7 bases are a match to TRBD2. Germline values: CDR1 LGHNA, CDR2 YNFKEQ. The CDR3 consists of 17 residues. The trim removed 1 base at V and 8 bases at J, leaving 14 bases unmatched. The CDR3 sequence: CASSQGMAGVRADEQFF. The DNA of the CDR3 is TGTGCCAGCAGCCAAGGTATGGCGGGAGTCCGCGCCGATGAGCAGTTCTTC.

The chain uses TRBV7-2 and TRBJ2-5; D might be TRBD1 or TRBD2, each matching 5 bases. The V end was cut by 2 bases, the J end by 10 bases, with 20 bases between. Germline V CDR1 and CDR2: SGHTA, FQGNSA. The CDR3 consists of 15 residues. CDR3 amino acids: CASSLRTGTQVSQYF. CDR3 in DNA: TGTGCCAGCAGCTTACGTACCGGGACCCAAGTGAGCCAGTACTTC.

Of note for this clone: Other DNA sequences in the sample encode the same CDR3. The chain has TRBV2 and TRBJ2-5; perhaps TRBD1 as D (5 bases). This CDR3 contains 15 residues. Germline V gives CDR1 SNHLY, CDR2 FYNNEI. Trimming removed 3 bases at V and 1 base at J, with 12 bases between. CDR3 DNA: TGTGCCAGCAGTGAGACAGCCTTAGGCCAAGAGACCCAGTACTTC. It specifies CASSETALGQETQYF.

The chain joins TRBV10-3 to TRBJ2-3, with no clear D. The CDR3 is made up of 11 amino acids. The germline CDR1 and CDR2 sequences are ENHRY and SYGVKD. V was clipped by 4 bases and J by 5 bases, with 4 bases between them. The CDR3 region is CAISVKDTQYF. The DNA for the CDR3 is TGTGCCATCAGTGTAAAAGATACGCAGTATTTT.

The chain has TRBV28 and TRBJ1-3, with D hard to call. The CDR3 consists of 15 residues. The V end lost 5 bases, the J end lost 3 bases, and 14 bases lay between the germline ends. The germline V gene has CDR1 MDHEN and CDR2 SYDVKM. CDR3 residues: CASSTVWGVGNTIYF. The CDR3, as DNA: TGTGCCAGCAGTACCGTCTGGGGTGTTGGAAACACCATATATTTT.

Here the CDR3 reads CASSLGVSGRSHEQYF. The CDR3 DNA sequence: TGTGCCAGCAGCTTAGGGGTTAGCGGGAGATCCCACGAGCAGTACTTC. This chain joins TRBV11-3 and TRBJ2-7; TRBD2 aligns across 9 bases. After removal of 1 base from V and 5 bases from J, the junction contained 9 bases not matched to a gene. This CDR3 spans 16 amino acids. Germline V CDR1 and CDR2: SGHNT, YENEEA.

This clone was picked up one time. V usage is TRBV27 and J usage is TRBJ2-2; 12 nucleotides match TRBD2. The germline CDR1 and CDR2 sequences are MNHEY and SMNVEV (reference sequence). With 5 bases clipped from V and 8 bases from J, the junction kept 9 bases outside the gene matches. The CDR3 totals 16 residues. In DNA, the CDR3 is TGTGCCAGCAGTACCGGGCTAGCGGGAGGGATGGGGGAGCTGTTTTTT. It yields the protein CASSTGLAGGMGELFF.